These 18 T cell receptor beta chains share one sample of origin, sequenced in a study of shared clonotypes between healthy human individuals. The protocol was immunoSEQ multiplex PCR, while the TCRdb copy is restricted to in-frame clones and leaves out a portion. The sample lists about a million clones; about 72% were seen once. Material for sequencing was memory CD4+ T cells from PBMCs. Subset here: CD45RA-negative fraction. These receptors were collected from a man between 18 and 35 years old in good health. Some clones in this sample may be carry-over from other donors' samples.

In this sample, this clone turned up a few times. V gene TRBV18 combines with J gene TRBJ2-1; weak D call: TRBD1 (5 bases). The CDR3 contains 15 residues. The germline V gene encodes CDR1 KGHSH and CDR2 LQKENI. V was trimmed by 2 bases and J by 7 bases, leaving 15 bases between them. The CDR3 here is CASSPVTVVSNEQFF. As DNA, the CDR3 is TGTGCCAGCTCACCAGTGACAGTGGTCTCGAATGAGCAGTTCTTC.

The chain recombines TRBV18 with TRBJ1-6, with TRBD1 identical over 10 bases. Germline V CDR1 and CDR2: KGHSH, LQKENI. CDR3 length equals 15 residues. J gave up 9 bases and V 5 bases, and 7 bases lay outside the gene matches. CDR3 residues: CASSSDRGQASPLHF. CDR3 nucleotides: TGTGCCAGCTCATCAGACAGGGGGCAAGCTTCACCCCTCCACTTT.

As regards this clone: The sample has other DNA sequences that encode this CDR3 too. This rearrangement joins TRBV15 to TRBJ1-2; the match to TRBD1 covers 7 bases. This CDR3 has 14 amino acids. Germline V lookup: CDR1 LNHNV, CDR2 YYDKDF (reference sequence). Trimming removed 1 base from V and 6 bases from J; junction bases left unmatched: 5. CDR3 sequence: CATSRVRTGDGYTF. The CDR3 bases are TGTGCCACCAGCAGAGTCCGGACAGGAGATGGCTACACCTTC.

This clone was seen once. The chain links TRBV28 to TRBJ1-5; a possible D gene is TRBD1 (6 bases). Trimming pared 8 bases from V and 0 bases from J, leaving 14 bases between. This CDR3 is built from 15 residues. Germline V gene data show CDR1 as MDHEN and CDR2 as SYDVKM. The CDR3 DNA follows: TGTGCCAGCCTAGACGGGGGCGGTAGCAATCAGCCCCAGCATTTT. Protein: CASLDGGGSNQPQHF.

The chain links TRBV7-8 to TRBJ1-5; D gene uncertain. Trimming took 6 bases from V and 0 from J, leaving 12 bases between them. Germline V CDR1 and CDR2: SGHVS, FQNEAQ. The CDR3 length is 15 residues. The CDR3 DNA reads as TGTGCCAGCAGTTTGGGCCGCGTTAGCAATCAGCCCCAGCATTTT. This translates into CASSLGRVSNQPQHF.

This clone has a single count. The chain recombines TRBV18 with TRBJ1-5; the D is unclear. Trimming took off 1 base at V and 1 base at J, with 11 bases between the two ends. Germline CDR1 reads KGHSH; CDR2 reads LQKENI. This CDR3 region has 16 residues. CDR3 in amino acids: CASSPQGPGSNQPQHF. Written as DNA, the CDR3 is TGTGCCAGCTCACCACAAGGACCGGGGAGCAATCAGCCCCAGCATTTT.

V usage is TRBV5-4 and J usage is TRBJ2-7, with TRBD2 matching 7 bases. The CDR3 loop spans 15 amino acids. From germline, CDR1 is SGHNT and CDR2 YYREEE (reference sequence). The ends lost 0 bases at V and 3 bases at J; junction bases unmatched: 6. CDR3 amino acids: CASSLGGGRVYEQYF. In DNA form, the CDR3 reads TGTGCCAGCAGCTTGGGTGGCGGGAGAGTCTACGAGCAGTACTTC.

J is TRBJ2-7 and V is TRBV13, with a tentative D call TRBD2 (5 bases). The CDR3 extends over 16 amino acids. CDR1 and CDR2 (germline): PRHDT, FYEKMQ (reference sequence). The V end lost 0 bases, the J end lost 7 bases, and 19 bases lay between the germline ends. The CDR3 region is CASSLGVKRVYEEQYF. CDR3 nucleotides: TGTGCCAGCAGCTTAGGGGTTAAGAGGGTCTACGAGGAGCAGTACTTC.

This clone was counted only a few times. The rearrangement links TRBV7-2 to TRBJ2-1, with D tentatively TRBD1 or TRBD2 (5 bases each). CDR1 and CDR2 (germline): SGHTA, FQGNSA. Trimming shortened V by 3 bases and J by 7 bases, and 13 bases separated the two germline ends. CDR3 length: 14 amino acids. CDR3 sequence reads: CASSFGTVINEQFF. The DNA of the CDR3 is TGTGCCAGCAGCTTTGGGACGGTAATAAATGAGCAGTTCTTC.

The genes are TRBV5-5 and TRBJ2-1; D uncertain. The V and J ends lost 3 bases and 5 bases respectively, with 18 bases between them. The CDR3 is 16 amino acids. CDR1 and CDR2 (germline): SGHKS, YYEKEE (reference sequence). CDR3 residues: CASSSSSVLFDNEQFF. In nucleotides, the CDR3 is TGTGCCAGCAGCTCTTCCTCCGTACTATTCGACAATGAGCAGTTCTTC.

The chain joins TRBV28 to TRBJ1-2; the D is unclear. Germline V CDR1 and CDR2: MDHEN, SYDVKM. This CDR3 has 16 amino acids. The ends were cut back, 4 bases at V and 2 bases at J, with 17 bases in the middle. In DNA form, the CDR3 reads TGTGCCAGCAGTTCGGGCGCACTTCCTCCAAACTATGGCTACACCTTC. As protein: CASSSGALPPNYGYTF.

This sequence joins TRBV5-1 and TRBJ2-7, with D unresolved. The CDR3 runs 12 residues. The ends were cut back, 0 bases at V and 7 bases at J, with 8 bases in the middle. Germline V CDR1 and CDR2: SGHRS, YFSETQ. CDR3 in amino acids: CASSLGFREQYF. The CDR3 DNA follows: TGCGCCAGCAGCTTGGGCTTTCGGGAGCAGTACTTC. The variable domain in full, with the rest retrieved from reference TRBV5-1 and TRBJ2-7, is KAGVTQTPRYLIKTRGQQVTLSCSPISGHRSVSWYQQTPGQGLQFLFEYFSETQRNKGNFPGRFSGRQFSNSRSEMNVSTLELGDSALYLCASSLGFREQYFGPGTRLTVT.

The CDR3 loop reads CASSMVGSTDTQYF. Written as DNA, the CDR3 is TGTGCCAGCAGTATGGTCGGCAGCACAGATACGCAGTATTTT. The chain joins TRBV28 to TRBJ2-3; no clear D gene. Deletions cut 5 bases from V and 0 bases from J, with 9 bases between. The CDR3 runs 14 residues. The germline V gene has CDR1 MDHEN and CDR2 SYDVKM.

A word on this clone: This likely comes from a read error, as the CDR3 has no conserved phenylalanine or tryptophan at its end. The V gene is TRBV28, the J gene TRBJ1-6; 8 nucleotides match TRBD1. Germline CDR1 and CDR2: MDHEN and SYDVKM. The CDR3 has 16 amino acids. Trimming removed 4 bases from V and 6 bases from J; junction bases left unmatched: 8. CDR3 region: CASSYWGTGGNSPLHS. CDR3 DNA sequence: TGTGCCAGCAGTTACTGGGGCACAGGGGGTAATTCACCCCTCCACTCT.

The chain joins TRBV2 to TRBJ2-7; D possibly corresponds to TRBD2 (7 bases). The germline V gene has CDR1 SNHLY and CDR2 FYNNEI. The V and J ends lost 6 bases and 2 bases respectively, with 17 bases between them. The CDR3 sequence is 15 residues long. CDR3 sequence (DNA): TGTGCCAGCAGCCTAGCGGAGGGGGGTGCCTACGAGCAGTACTTC. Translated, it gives CASSLAEGGAYEQYF.

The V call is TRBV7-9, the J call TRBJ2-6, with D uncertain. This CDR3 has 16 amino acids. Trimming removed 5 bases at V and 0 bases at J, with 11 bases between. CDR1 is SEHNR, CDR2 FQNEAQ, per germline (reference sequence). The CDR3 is CASSPRPISGANVLTF. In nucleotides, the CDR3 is TGTGCCAGCAGCCCCCGGCCAATCTCTGGGGCCAACGTCCTGACTTTC. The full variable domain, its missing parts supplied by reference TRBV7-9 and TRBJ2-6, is DTGVSQNPRHKITKRGQNVTFRCDPISEHNRLYWYRQTLGQGPEFLTYFQNEAQLEKSRLLSDRFSAERPKGSFSTLEIQRTEQGDSAMYLCASSPRPISGANVLTFGAGSRLTVL.

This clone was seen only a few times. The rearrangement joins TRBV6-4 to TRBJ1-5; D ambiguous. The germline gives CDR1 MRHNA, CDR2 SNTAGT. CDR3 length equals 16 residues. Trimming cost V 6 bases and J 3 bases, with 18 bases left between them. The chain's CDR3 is CASRELGIPLNQPQHF. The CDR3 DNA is TGTGCCAGCAGGGAATTGGGGATCCCCCTCAATCAGCCCCAGCATTTT.

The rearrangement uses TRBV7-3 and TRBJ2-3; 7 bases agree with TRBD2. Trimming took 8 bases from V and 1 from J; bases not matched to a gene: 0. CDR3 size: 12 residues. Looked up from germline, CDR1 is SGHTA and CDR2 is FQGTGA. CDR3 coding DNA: TGTGCCAGCGGGAGGGGCACAGATACGCAGTATTTT. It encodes CASGRGTDTQYF.